This TCR beta chain is drawn from a study of response to subunit inactivated influenza vaccine. In TCRdb, the RT-PCR reads were re-called with MiXCR into one record per CDR3 protein. The sample consists of 500,000 to 600,000 distinct CDR3 sequences, approximately 15% of them appearing once. Trimming removed 2 bases at V and 5 bases at J, with 10 bases between. The CDR3 sequence is 15 residues long. Looked up from germline, CDR1 is KGHSH and CDR2 is LQKENI. Comments on this clonotype: What it recognizes is unknown.

Study-level results: The authors suggested that every seasonal influenza vaccination recruits few new T cells.

The clonotype was recovered from a man between 45 and 75 years old who received an inactivated influenza vaccine. The chain combines TRBV18 with TRBJ1-6; D is unclear. The material sequenced was CD4+ T cells sorted from PBMCs, taken less than 30 months after vaccination. CDR3 region: CASSPSTGDNSPLHF. The CDR3 nucleotides read TGTGCCAGCTCACCATCGACGGGAGATAATTCACCCCTCCACTTT.